This TCR beta chain was identified in a study of cytomegalovirus exposure and HLA in healthy donors. General observations from the study: An Asian-associated ancestry cluster reportedly showed fewer N-insertions than the roughly 600-donor mean in a later analysis. CMV serostatus stood as the only immune exposure information on hand.

In regard to this clone: The target antigen is unknown.

13 Jbeta primers and 60 Vbeta primers were used for the PCR. The table came from immunoSEQ multiplex PCR; TCRdb's copy has only in-frame clones and leaves some out. The table shows about 170,000 clones, with less than 90% occurring only once. The sequencing input was PBMCs. The TCR originated in a boy aged 2 to 9 in good health and CMV-seronegative.

CDR3 in amino acids: CASSPTGSDTEAFF. The CDR3 DNA reads as TGTGCCAGCTCACCGACAGGGTCGGACACTGAAGCTTTCTTT. V usage is TRBV18 and J usage is TRBJ1-1, with TRBD1 identical over 7 bases. Trimming took 3 bases from V and 3 from J; bases not matched to a gene: 4. The CDR3 is 14 amino acids. Per the germline V gene, CDR1 is KGHSH and CDR2 is LQKENI.